The clone carrying this T cell receptor (beta chain) came up a few times. The CDR3 consists of 17 residues. Per the germline V gene, CDR1 is SGHAT and CDR2 is FQNNGV. V lost 1 base, J lost 5 bases, and 19 bases lay in between. Cells sorted as Tregs were CD4+, CD25+ and CD127-/low. Via MiXCR, TCRdb re-called the 5' RACE reads, giving one row per CDR3 protein. The table lists 52,000 or so distinct CDR3 sequences, about 20% of them singletons. Sequencing was done on a sample of tumor-infiltrating Tregs sorted from the breast tumor. The origin of this receptor is a female donor with breast cancer. The chain links TRBV11-2 to TRBJ2-3, with no clear D. CDR3 sequence: CASSLVPDPTVGDTQYF. The CDR3, as DNA: TGTGCCAGCAGCTTAGTCCCCGACCCAACCGTAGGAGATACGCAGTATTTT. Full variable domain (outside the CDR3, taken from reference TRBV11-2 and TRBJ2-3): EAGVAQSPRYKIIEKRQSVAFWCNPISGHATLYWYQQILGQGPKLLIQFQNNGVVDDSQLPKDRFSAERLKGVDSTLKIQPAKLEDSAVYLCASSLVPDPTVGDTQYFGPGTRLTVL.